These 14 T cell receptor beta chains came from one sample sequenced in a study of T cell changes during pregnancy in multiple sclerosis. Assay: immunoSEQ multiplex PCR; the TCRdb copy retains only in-frame clones and omits some. The profile shows about 31,000 clones, 70% to 90% of them singletons. The specimen was CD8+ T cells from peripheral blood mononuclear cells, collected in the second trimester of pregnancy. These TCRs come from a female donor with multiple sclerosis, enrolled in a pregnancy study.

This CDR3 is CASSGTNSYEQYF. CDR3 bases: TGTGCCAGCAGCGGGACTAACTCCTACGAGCAGTACTTC. This sequence joins TRBV9 and TRBJ2-7, with D possibly matching TRBD2 (6 bases). This CDR3 spans 13 amino acids. The germline V and J ends were trimmed by 3 bases and 0 bases, with 7 bases remaining between them. Per the germline V gene, CDR1 is SGDLS and CDR2 is YYNGEE.

The chain combines TRBV7-6 with TRBJ2-7, with TRBD2 matching over 7 bases. The CDR3 sequence is 15 residues long. With V trimmed by 5 bases and J by 7 bases, 14 bases remained unmatched. In germline, CDR1 is SGHVS, CDR2 FNYEAQ. CDR3 coding DNA: TGTGCCAGCAGCGTAGGTATAGGGAGGGTAGGTGAGCAGTACTTC. Residues: CASSVGIGRVGEQYF.

The V gene is TRBV27, the J gene TRBJ1-5, with 7 bases fitting TRBD1. The CDR3 spans 16 residues. From germline, CDR1 is MNHEY and CDR2 SMNVEV (reference sequence). Trimming took 3 bases from V and 5 from J; bases not matched to a gene: 10. This CDR3 is CASSFSRQGKYQPQHF. Written as DNA, the CDR3 is TGTGCCAGCAGTTTTTCAAGACAGGGTAAATATCAGCCCCAGCATTTT.

The chain combines TRBV27 with TRBJ1-5, with TRBD1 as a possible D gene (6 bases). This CDR3 has 11 residues. Trimming removed 9 bases from V and 5 bases from J, with 8 bases in between. The germline V gene has CDR1 MNHEY and CDR2 SMNVEV (reference sequence). CDR3 sequence (DNA): TGTGCCAGTGAGGGGGATCAGCCCCAGCATTTT. Its protein product is CASEGDQPQHF.

The chain uses TRBV4-3 and TRBJ1-1; the D is unclear. Germline V gene data show CDR1 as LGHNA and CDR2 as YSLEER. Deletions cut 4 bases from V and 2 bases from J, with 11 bases between. The CDR3 is made up of 14 amino acids. Written as DNA, the CDR3 is TGCGCCAGCAGCCCCTCCCGGGGAAACACTGAAGCTTTCTTT. Amino acid sequence: CASSPSRGNTEAFF.

This rearrangement joins TRBV6-5 to TRBJ2-1, with TRBD2 matching 9 bases. V was pared by 2 bases and J by 3 bases, with 2 bases of the junction left unmatched. The CDR3 is 15 amino acids. Germline V gene data show CDR1 as MNHEY and CDR2 as SVGAGI. The CDR3 DNA is TGTGCCAGCAGTTACGCGGGAGGGGACTACAATGAGCAGTTCTTC. It specifies CASSYAGGDYNEQFF.

The chain is built from TRBV4-3 and TRBJ2-7; no clear D gene. This CDR3 comprises 14 residues. Germline assignment: CDR1 LGHNA and CDR2 YSLEER. The V gene lost 1 base and the J gene lost 3 bases, with 10 bases spanning the gap. The CDR3 DNA follows: TGCGCCAGCAGCCAAGCGACTGCCTACTACGAGCAGTACTTC. It translates to CASSQATAYYEQYF.

J is TRBJ2-5 and V is TRBV5-4; D gene uncertain. V shed 2 bases and J shed 2 bases, with 7 bases lying between them. The germline V gene has CDR1 SGHNT and CDR2 YYREEE (reference sequence). This CDR3 has 13 residues. The CDR3, as DNA: TGTGCCAGCAGCTTACCAGAACAAGAGACCCAGTACTTC. Translating gives CASSLPEQETQYF.

Note on this clone: Relative to the germline gene, one junction end is altered; a read error may explain this. The chain combines TRBV19 with TRBJ2-7, with TRBD1 identical over 7 bases. The germline V gene encodes CDR1 LNHDA and CDR2 SQIVND (reference sequence). The CDR3 totals 16 residues. The DNA for the CDR3 is TGTGCCAGTAGGAGGGGGACAGAGGATTCATCCTCCGAGCAGTACTTC. Translating gives CASRRGTEDSSSEQYF.

The gene calls are TRBV11-2 and TRBJ2-7, with 11 bases aligning to TRBD2. After removal of 0 bases from V and 1 base from J, the junction contained 5 bases not matched to a gene. Germline V gene lookup returns CDR1 SGHAT and CDR2 FQNNGV. There are 17 residues in the CDR3. CDR3 DNA: TGTGCCAGCAGCTTAGAAGTTAGCGGGAGGGGGTCCTACGAGCAGTACTTC. Translation gives CASSLEVSGRGSYEQYF.

The V call is TRBV2, the J call TRBJ1-5; 8 positions agree with TRBD1. The V and J ends lost 5 bases and 6 bases, in that order; junction bases with no gene match: 15. Looked up from germline, CDR1 is SNHLY and CDR2 is FYNNEI. The CDR3 totals 17 residues. CDR3 in DNA: TGTGCCAGCAGTAGCCCGGACAGGGCCATTTCAGGTCAGCCCCAGCATTTT. It encodes CASSSPDRAISGQPQHF.

This clone was detected once. V gene TRBV6-6 combines with J gene TRBJ2-1, with TRBD1 matching over 9 bases. The CDR3 extends over 14 amino acids. Germline CDR1 MNHNY, CDR2 SVGAGI (reference sequence). With V trimmed by 7 bases and J by 6 bases, 7 bases remained unmatched. The CDR3 nucleotides are TGTGCCAGCAACAGGGGGCGGTTAGTCAATGAGCAGTTCTTC. Its translation: CASNRGRLVNEQFF.

On this clone: One end of the junction fails to match germline, which may point to a read error. The chain links TRBV5-1 to TRBJ2-2; 7 bases line up with TRBD1. Germline V gene lookup returns CDR1 SGHRS and CDR2 YFSETQ. This CDR3 is built from 14 residues. The CDR3 coding sequence is TGCGCCAGCAGCTGGGGACAGAACTCCGGGGAGCTGTTTTTT. This gives the protein CASSWGQNSGELFF.

J is TRBJ2-4 and V is TRBV29-1, with 7 bases matching TRBD1. Germline lookup yields CDR1 SQVTM and CDR2 ANQGSEA. The CDR3 is made up of 12 amino acids. The trim removed 4 bases at V and 5 bases at J, leaving 2 bases unmatched. CDR3 amino acids: CSVAGQQNIQYF. CDR3 nucleotides: TGCAGCGTTGCGGGACAGCAAAACATTCAGTACTTC.